This TCR beta chain was identified in a study of Graves' ophthalmopathy and Graves' hyperthyroidism. The germline V gene encodes CDR1 MNHNS and CDR2 SASEGT. With 6 bases clipped from V and 1 base from J, the junction kept 7 bases outside the gene matches. This CDR3 is 15 amino acids long. Study-wide points: In predicting ophthalmopathy progression, the model reached nearly 71% sensitivity and 72% to 85% specificity.

In its sample, this clonotype was seen a few times. What it recognizes is unknown. RNA transcripts were the source from which TCR beta CDR3 regions were amplified. Second-round multiplex PCR came after a first-round RT-PCR that employed HTBI primers. In TCRdb, the multiplex PCR reads were re-called with MiXCR into one record per CDR3 protein. Among under 800,000 distinct CDR3 sequences listed, around a fifth were seen once. Hyperthyroidism qualified as stable when ophthalmopathy did not develop within 18 months of follow-up. The PBMCs used were ones drawn from 10 ml of fresh peripheral blood. This TCR came from a woman aged 18-29 years with stable Graves' hyperthyroidism. Some clones in this sample may be carry-over from other donors' samples. The sequencing sample was made of peripheral blood. The chain links TRBV6-1 to TRBJ2-5; 8 bases map to TRBD2. The CDR3 loop is CASSPAGGSQETQYF. In nucleotides, the CDR3 is TGTGCCAGCAGCCCTGCGGGGGGCAGCCAAGAGACCCAGTACTTC.